These 13 T cell receptor beta chains share one sample of origin, sequenced in a study of regulatory T cells in long-lasting Graves disease. As to time point: newly diagnosed GD, antithyroid drugs for less than 3 months. After RNA was extracted from PBMCs, the TCR library was made from it. In building TCR beta libraries, iRepertoire HTBI primers were used together with Arm-PCR of CDR3 regions. Via MiXCR, TCRdb re-called the multiplex PCR reads, giving one row per CDR3 protein. Of a few hundred thousand distinct CDR3 sequences detected, 14% appear once; the ten largest clones hold more than 15%. This same sample was also part of a study on T cells in Graves' hyperthyroidism and ophthalmopathy.

This sample comprised peripheral blood mononuclear cells (PBMCs), obtained at new diagnosis, from a patient treated with antithyroid drugs. The receptors stem from a woman between 45 and 65 years old with Graves disease.

This clonotype was detected many times. The chain has TRBV28 and TRBJ1-5, with unresolved D. The germline gives CDR1 MDHEN, CDR2 SYDVKM. The CDR3 covers 13 residues. V was trimmed by 3 bases and J by 6 bases, leaving 9 bases between them. CDR3 coding DNA: TGTGCCAGCAGTTTCCCCCCGCGTCAGCCCCAGCATTTT. Translating gives CASSFPPRQPQHF.

As for this clonotype: A much larger clonotype is one base distant, so this may be a read error. The rearrangement joins TRBV2 to TRBJ2-7, with unresolved D. Germline CDR1 reads SNHLY; CDR2 reads FYNNEI. This CDR3 is built from 13 residues. The CDR3 DNA follows: TGTGCCAGCATTTGGCAGCCCCCTAACGAGCGGTACTTC. Protein sequence: CASIWQPPNERYF.

This clonotype was observed at least ten times. This sequence joins TRBV3-1 and TRBJ1-1; 9 bases are a match to TRBD1. This CDR3 comprises 14 residues. Germline CDR1 and CDR2: LGHDT and YNNKEL (reference sequence). J gave up 4 bases and V 0 bases, and 0 bases lay outside the gene matches. The CDR3 region has the DNA TGTGCCAGCAGCCAAGAGACAGGGGGCACTGAAGCTTTCTTT. This gives the protein CASSQETGGTEAFF.

In its sample, this clonotype was seen many times. The chain employs TRBV29-1 and TRBJ2-2, with no clear D. Germline-derived CDR1 and CDR2 are SQVTM and ANQGSEA. The CDR3 contains 11 residues. Trimming stripped 7 bases from V and 6 bases from J, with 9 bases between. The CDR3 nucleotides read TGCAGCGCCCGGCAGGCCGGGGAGCTGTTTTTT. Translation gives CSARQAGELFF.

The table lists this clonotype with many counts. The J gene is TRBJ2-2, the V gene TRBV3-1; D is unclear. The CDR3 length is 15 residues. Trimming shortened V by 0 bases and J by 1 base, and 6 bases separated the two germline ends. From germline, CDR1 is LGHDT and CDR2 YNNKEL (reference sequence). In DNA, the CDR3 is TGTGCCAGCAGCCAAGATGGGTGGAACACCGGGGAGCTGTTTTTT. It specifies CASSQDGWNTGELFF.

This clonotype has at least ten counts. This chain connects TRBV18 to TRBJ2-1; 11 bases map to TRBD1. Trimming removed 4 bases from V and 7 bases from J; junction bases left unmatched: 6. CDR1 is KGHSH, CDR2 LQKENI, per germline. This CDR3 contains 15 residues. CDR3 DNA: TGTGCCAGCTCACTAGGACAGGGGGCAAGGAATGAGCAGTTCTTC. Protein: CASSLGQGARNEQFF. Variable domain in full (rest from reference TRBV18 and TRBJ2-1): NAGVMQNPRHLVRRRGQEARLRCSPMKGHSHVYWYRQLPEEGLKFMVYLQKENIIDESGMPKERFSAEFPKEGPSILRIQQVVRGDSAAYFCASSLGQGARNEQFFGPGTRLTVL.

Note on this clonotype: A far larger clone is off by one base, so a read error is likely. The CDR3 spells CASRGTGDYEQYF. Here the CDR3 DNA reads TGTGCCAGCAGGGGGACAGGGGACTACGAGCAGTACTTC. The V and J genes are TRBV6-2 or TRBV6-3 and TRBJ2-7, with TRBD1 matching 10 bases. The CDR3 is 13 residues long. V gave up 6 bases and J gave up 3 bases; unmatched junction bases: 2. The V gene's germline CDR1 is MNHEY and CDR2 SVGEGT.

This clonotype was recorded many times. This sequence joins TRBV3-1 and TRBJ2-3, with 8 positions matching TRBD2. Per germline, CDR1 LGHDT and CDR2 YNNKEL (reference sequence). The CDR3 loop spans 14 amino acids. The V and J ends lost 0 bases and 5 bases, in that order; junction bases with no gene match: 1. CDR3 bases: TGTGCCAGCAGCCAAGACCTAGCGGGAGATACGCAGTATTTT. Translating gives CASSQDLAGDTQYF.

The CDR3 protein is CSARQVHNSPLHF. The CDR3 DNA sequence: TGCAGTGCTAGACAGGTCCATAATTCACCCCTCCACTTT. The chain links TRBV20-1 to TRBJ1-6; D remains ambiguous. The V end lost 2 bases, the J end lost 5 bases, and 7 bases lay between the germline ends. The CDR3 contains 13 residues. Germline CDR1 and CDR2: DFQATT and SNEGSKA (reference sequence).

In regard to this clonotype: A read error may be the cause here, since a much bigger clone is one base away. The chain uses TRBV28 and TRBJ1-2; D not certain. This CDR3 is built from 13 residues. The germline gives CDR1 MDHEN, CDR2 SYDVKM. In DNA form, the CDR3 reads TGTGCCAGCAGTGGGTATCGGGCCTATGGCCACACCTTC. Encoded protein: CASSGYRAYGHTF.

In DNA, the CDR3 is TGTGCCAGCAGATCAGGGGGCGTTAATGAAAAACTGTTTTTT. Translated: CASRSGGVNEKLFF. The chain carries TRBV28 and TRBJ1-4; 8 bases map to TRBD1. This CDR3 has 14 residues. In germline, CDR1 is MDHEN, CDR2 SYDVKM. V gave up 6 bases and J gave up 4 bases; unmatched junction bases: 4.

This clonotype was recorded a few times. V usage is TRBV28 and J usage is TRBJ2-4, with D possibly matching TRBD2 (6 bases). V lost 6 bases to trimming and J lost 1 base, with 10 bases between them. The V gene's germline CDR1 is MDHEN and CDR2 SYDVKM. This CDR3 comprises 14 residues. The CDR3 DNA is TGTGCCAGCAGCGCTGGGAGGGCCAAAAACATTCAGTACTTC. It yields the protein CASSAGRAKNIQYF.

This clonotype was observed a few times. The V call is TRBV24-1, the J call TRBJ2-1; 9 bases align to TRBD1. J lost 7 bases, V lost 4 bases, and 16 bases had no gene match. The CDR3 is made up of 18 amino acids. Germline CDR1 and CDR2: KGHDR and SFDVKD. CDR3 in DNA: TGTGCCACCAGTGACTACGGGGTAGGGACAGGGACAAGAAATGAGCAGTTCTTC. It encodes CATSDYGVGTGTRNEQFF.